Listed below are T cell receptor beta chains from one sample, sequenced in a study of cytomegalovirus exposure and HLA in healthy donors. Profiled with immunoSEQ multiplex PCR; TCRdb holds only in-frame clones, not every one. The table has 100,000 to 150,000 clones, around four fifths seen once. Material for sequencing was PBMCs. The receptors were sampled from a man between 60 and 75 years old in good health and CMV-seropositive. Both conserved end residues are trimmed from each CDR3.

CDR3 protein	V gene
ASSSMGQGPQPQH	TRBV6-5
ASSLGRGGIYEQY	TRBV5-1
ATRSGDIQY	TRBV27
ASSPVPGELF	TRBV18
ASRQRADGELF	TRBV10-2
ASSPQGYEQY	TRBV5-1
AWNPPGAENIQY	TRBV30
ASSPTGQGTYGYT	TRBV6-4
ASSWGLRGNTGELF	TRBV7-8
SAGLKMNTEAF	TRBV29-1
ASSLFLAGGNEQF	TRBV5-1
ASSPGTAPPVYEQY	TRBV19
ASRARGEKLF	TRBV2
ATSRDLAGADTQY	TRBV15
ASSPRGLGKAVGYT	TRBV5-1
ASSALFGLAGGSSYNEQF	TRBV6-1